A single sample gave rise to the 28 T cell receptor beta chains below, sequenced in a study of vaccination effects on CD4 cells after COVID-19 (dated by TCRdb to 2022 to 2024). These TCRs are of unknown antigen specificity. Library creation used the immunoSEQ multiplex PCR assay. The clones in this table, taken by TCRdb from immuneACCESS, are in-frame only. Not every clone is retained; where verified, under half of the shortfall comes from an unresolved V gene, and the cause of the rest is unknown. This sample is represented by around 83,000 clones; approximately 74% of them were singletons. In total, the top ten clones hold more than 1.5% of the sample. The ViraFEST assay stimulated PBMC with viral peptide pools and then used TCR sequencing to identify antigen-specific CD4+ T cell clonotypes by expansion. After about 10 days of culture, CD4+ T cells were isolated with the EasySep CD4+ T cell isolation kit.

This specimen was CD4+ T cells from PBMCs cultured with HCoV-229E spike peptides, taken before COVID-19 vaccination. The meaning of the sample's cell subset or site label: HCoV-229E spike overlapping peptide pool stimulation. These receptors were obtained from a human donor who received a COVID-19 vaccine.

This clone showed up just a few times. The chain uses TRBV7-9 and TRBJ1-2, with D maybe TRBD1 (5 bases). V lost 4 bases and J 0 bases, leaving 15 bases between the germline ends. CDR1 and CDR2 from the germline V gene are SEHNR and FQNEAQ (reference sequence). The CDR3 has 16 amino acids. CDR3 nucleotides: TGTGCCAGCAGCTCACGGGACGGAGTAACTAACTATGGCTACACCTTC. Amino acid sequence: CASSSRDGVTNYGYTF.

The DNA of the CDR3 is TGTGCCAGCAGCAGGGGCCCAGGACAATCCTACGAGCAGTACGTC. Protein: CASSRGPGQSYEQYV. This sequence joins TRBV7-6 and TRBJ2-7, with TRBD1 as a possible D gene (5 bases). Germline-derived CDR1 and CDR2 are SGHVS and FNYEAQ. Trimming shortened V by 5 bases and J by 1 base, and 15 bases separated the two germline ends. The CDR3 length is 15 residues.

The chain links TRBV5-6 to TRBJ2-7; D possibly uses TRBD1 or TRBD2 (5 bases each). This CDR3 is built from 16 residues. V was pared by 4 bases and J by 4 bases, with 21 bases between. Germline V gene lookup returns CDR1 SGHDT and CDR2 YYEEEE. CDR3 sequence reads: CASSGRDGKGKYEQYV. Here the CDR3 DNA reads TGTGCCAGCAGCGGCCGGGACGGAAAGGGGAAATACGAGCAGTACGTC.

V and J are TRBV20-1 and TRBJ1-3; no clear D gene. The CDR3 has 14 residues. V was shortened by 3 bases and J by 0 bases, with 9 bases between the two germline ends. Looked up from germline, CDR1 is DFQATT and CDR2 is SNEGSKA (reference sequence). CDR3 in amino acids: CSASRGLSGNTIYF. In DNA form, the CDR3 reads TGCAGTGCTAGTCGAGGGCTCTCTGGAAACACCATATATTTT.

This clone was seen only once. The V gene is TRBV2, the J gene TRBJ2-1; 11 nucleotides align to TRBD2. CDR1 SNHLY and CDR2 FYNNEI come from the germline V gene. CDR3 length: 14 amino acids. Losses at the gene ends were 10 bases for V and 10 bases for J; bases not matched to a gene: 12. Here the CDR3 reads CATHLQLAGGEQFF. As DNA, the CDR3 is TGTGCCACCCACCTCCAGCTAGCGGGGGGCGAGCAGTTCTTC.

The V gene is TRBV6-5, the J gene TRBJ2-7; D possibly corresponds to TRBD1 (5 bases). This CDR3 comprises 14 residues. Trimming pared 4 bases from V and 0 bases from J, leaving 10 bases between. CDR1 and CDR2 (germline): MNHEY, SVGAGI. In nucleotides, the CDR3 is TGTGCCAGCAGTTTGACAGACCGCTCCTACGAGCAGTACGTC. Residues: CASSLTDRSYEQYV.

The chain has TRBV7-2 and TRBJ2-5; D gene uncertain. The germline V and J ends were trimmed by 1 base and 4 bases, with 7 bases remaining between them. The CDR3 extends over 13 amino acids. Per germline, CDR1 SGHTA and CDR2 FQGNSA. This chain's CDR3 is CASSLEPRETQYF. The CDR3 nucleotides are TGTGCCAGCAGCTTAGAACCCCGAGAGACCCAGTACTTC. The variable domain in full, completed from reference TRBV7-2 and TRBJ2-5, reads GAGVSQSPSNKVTEKGKDVELRCDPISGHTALYWYRQSLGQGLEFLIYFQGNSAPDKSGLPSDRFSAERTGGSVSTLTIQRTQQEDSAVYLCASSLEPRETQYFGPGTRLLVL.

The chain links TRBV30 to TRBJ1-3; D ambiguous. Germline values: CDR1 GTSNPN, CDR2 SVGIG (reference sequence). The V and J ends lost 3 bases and 10 bases respectively, with 10 bases between them. This CDR3 has 11 residues. The CDR3 DNA follows: TGTGCCTGGAGGGAGGGATGGACCATATATTTT. Residues: CAWREGWTIYF.

The gene calls are TRBV6-5 and TRBJ2-2; the match to TRBD1 covers 11 bases. The germline V gene encodes CDR1 MNHEY and CDR2 SVGAGI. The CDR3 is 14 amino acids. After removal of 6 bases from V and 6 bases from J, the junction contained 3 bases not matched to a gene. CDR3 nucleotides: TGTGCCAGCAGAGAGGACAGGGGGCCCGGGGAGCTGTTTTTT. As protein: CASREDRGPGELFF.

V and J are TRBV6-5 and TRBJ2-1; 8 nucleotides align to TRBD2. V lost 6 bases, J lost 7 bases, and 8 bases stayed unmatched. CDR1 and CDR2 (germline): MNHEY, SVGAGI. CDR3 size: 14 residues. CDR3 bases: TGTGCCAGCAGATCTCCGGGGGGGGTAAATGAGCAGTTCTTC. Its translation: CASRSPGGVNEQFF.

The rearrangement links TRBV18 to TRBJ2-1, with 8 bases that match TRBD2. The CDR3 contains 15 residues. Germline CDR1 and CDR2: KGHSH and LQKENI. Losses at the gene ends were 0 bases for V and 6 bases for J; bases not matched to a gene: 4. CDR3 in amino acids: CASSPPAGGSNEQFF. CDR3 nucleotides: TGTGCCAGCTCACCACCTGCGGGGGGCTCCAATGAGCAGTTCTTC.

This clone was seen more than once but under ten times. This sequence joins TRBV3-1 (or the pseudogene TRBV3-2) and TRBJ2-2, with 10 bases that match TRBD2. V gave up 0 bases and J gave up 5 bases; unmatched junction bases: 9. Germline values: CDR1 LGHDT, CDR2 YNNKEL (reference sequence). CDR3 length: 18 residues. The CDR3 DNA follows: TGTGCCAGCAGCCAAGAGTCGAGGCTAGCGGGGGTAACCGGGGAGCTGTTTTTT. This encodes CASSQESRLAGVTGELFF.

The CDR3 here is CSVIRDLNTEAFF. CDR3 nucleotides: TGCAGCGTGATCAGGGATTTGAACACTGAAGCTTTCTTT. This chain links TRBV29-1 with TRBJ1-1; D possibly corresponds to TRBD1 (5 bases). Trimming took 6 bases from V and 0 from J, leaving 11 bases between them. CDR1 and CDR2 from the germline V gene are SQVTM and ANQGSEA. This CDR3 spans 13 amino acids.

The genes are TRBV10-1 and TRBJ2-7; D might be TRBD1 (5 bases). The CDR3 extends over 13 amino acids. The V and J ends lost 2 bases and 3 bases respectively, with 8 bases between them. Germline V gene sequence: CDR1 WNHNN, CDR2 SYGVQD (reference sequence). The CDR3 spells CASSEDSFYEQYV. As DNA, the CDR3 is TGCGCCAGCAGTGAGGACAGCTTCTACGAGCAGTACGTC.

The rearrangement links TRBV6-2 or TRBV6-3 to TRBJ2-4; perhaps TRBD2 as D (5 bases). Trimming removed 5 bases from V and 8 bases from J, with 28 bases in between. CDR3 size: 18 residues. Germline values: CDR1 MNHEY, CDR2 SVGEGT. The CDR3 region has the DNA TGTGCCAGCAGTCCCTCAACTCTACTAGTCTTGTCATGGGACATTCAGTACTTC. Translation gives CASSPSTLLVLSWDIQYF.

The chain has TRBV27 and TRBJ1-2, with 12 bases aligning to TRBD1. Germline V gene lookup returns CDR1 MNHEY and CDR2 SMNVEV (reference sequence). The CDR3 sequence is 17 residues long. J lost 4 bases, V lost 5 bases, and 11 bases had no gene match. The CDR3 protein is CASSPGTGGGRIYGYTF. Here the CDR3 DNA reads TGTGCCAGCAGTCCTGGGACAGGGGGCGGACGTATCTATGGCTACACCTTC.

This chain joins TRBV24-1 and TRBJ2-3; 13 positions match TRBD2. This CDR3 is built from 17 residues. J gave up 1 base and V 2 bases, and 2 bases lay outside the gene matches. Germline V gene lookup returns CDR1 KGHDR and CDR2 SFDVKD. The CDR3 here is CATSDWTSGGRTDTQYF. CDR3 DNA sequence: TGTGCCACCAGTGATTGGACTAGCGGGGGCCGCACAGATACGCAGTATTTT.

The genes are TRBV2 and TRBJ1-1; 11 bases line up with TRBD1. CDR3 length: 15 residues. Germline V gene sequence: CDR1 SNHLY, CDR2 FYNNEI. J lost 3 bases, V lost 6 bases, and 6 bases had no gene match. CDR3 loop: CASRLTGQGDTEAFF. For the CDR3, the DNA is TGTGCCAGCAGGCTAACGGGACAGGGGGACACTGAAGCTTTCTTT.

This sequence joins TRBV6-6 and TRBJ1-5; a possible D gene is TRBD1 (6 bases). Germline CDR1 and CDR2: MNHNY and SVGAGI (reference sequence). This CDR3 spans 14 amino acids. V lost 5 bases, J lost 3 bases, and 11 bases lay in between. The CDR3 nucleotides read TGTGCCAGCAGTCAGCAGGGGCCCAATCAGCCCCAGCATTTT. It specifies CASSQQGPNQPQHF.

CDR3: CASSRQGGYEQYV. The CDR3 DNA sequence: TGTGCCAGCAGCCGCCAAGGGGGCTACGAGCAGTACGTC. The V and J genes are TRBV7-8 and TRBJ2-7; possible D gene TRBD1, 6 bases. The CDR3 is 13 amino acids. V gave up 5 bases and J gave up 3 bases, with 11 bases separating them. CDR1 SGHVS and CDR2 FQNEAQ come from the germline V gene.

This clone was seen only a few times. CDR3 nucleotide sequence: TGTGCCAGCAGCCCCCAGACAGGGGGAAGGCCCCAGCATTTT. Its protein is CASSPQTGGRPQHF. J is TRBJ1-5 and V is TRBV3-1 (or the pseudogene TRBV3-2), with 9 bases matching TRBD1. J lost 9 bases, V lost 4 bases, and 7 bases had no gene match. The CDR3 is made up of 14 amino acids. Germline assignment: CDR1 LGHDT and CDR2 YNNKEL (reference sequence).

The chain recombines TRBV27 with TRBJ1-2; TRBD1 agrees at 9 bases. The V segment lost 7 bases and the J segment 3 bases; nucleotides outside the gene matches: 6. The CDR3 has 14 amino acids. The germline gives CDR1 MNHEY, CDR2 SMNVEV (reference sequence). This CDR3 is CASKRDRVDYGYTF. The CDR3, as DNA: TGTGCCAGCAAACGGGACAGGGTCGACTATGGCTACACCTTC.

The chain links TRBV24-1 to TRBJ1-4; D unclear. Germline V gives CDR1 KGHDR, CDR2 SFDVKD. The V gene lost 4 bases and the J gene lost 7 bases, with 15 bases spanning the gap. This CDR3 contains 15 residues. The chain's CDR3 is CATSDSGRGSEKLFF. The CDR3 DNA sequence: TGTGCCACCAGTGACTCCGGCCGAGGGAGTGAAAAACTGTTTTTT.

As for this clone: The junction differs from germline at one of its ends, possibly a read error. The chain has TRBV20-1 and TRBJ1-2; D gene unclear. CDR1 and CDR2 (germline): DFQATT, SNEGSKA (reference sequence). This CDR3 is 8 amino acids long. The CDR3 region is CSAPHSSF. CDR3 in DNA: TGCAGTGCCCCTCATTCCTCCTTC.

The chain recombines TRBV2 with TRBJ1-1; the D is unclear. V was cut by 7 bases and J by 2 bases, with 14 bases left in between. The CDR3 sequence is 14 residues long. The V gene's germline CDR1 is SNHLY and CDR2 FYNNEI. DNA for the CDR3: TGTGCCAGCAAGGGTCCAGAGATAAACACTGAAGCTTTCTTT. It yields the protein CASKGPEINTEAFF.

This clone has only a few counts. The rearrangement uses TRBV2 and TRBJ1-1; 9 nucleotides line up with TRBD1. The CDR3 extends over 13 amino acids. The ends lost 7 bases at V and 8 bases at J; junction bases unmatched: 8. From germline, CDR1 is SNHLY and CDR2 FYNNEI. The DNA for the CDR3 is TGTGCCAGCATTCTTGGGGGACAGGGAGAAGCTTTCTTT. Its translation: CASILGGQGEAFF.

This chain uses TRBV6-5 with TRBJ1-3; 7 nucleotides match TRBD1. Trimming removed 6 bases from V and 10 bases from J; junction bases left unmatched: 9. This CDR3 comprises 13 residues. Germline CDR1 MNHEY, CDR2 SVGAGI. CDR3 residues: CASSQNRGLTIYF. In nucleotides, the CDR3 is TGTGCCAGCAGCCAAAACAGGGGTCTAACCATATATTTT.

The chain uses TRBV10-1 and TRBJ2-2, with 8 bases aligning to TRBD1. V lost 2 bases and J lost 5; bases outside the gene matches: 10. Germline loops: CDR1 WNHNN, CDR2 SYGVQD (reference sequence). The CDR3 extends over 17 amino acids. The chain's CDR3 is CASSEPQGATGTGELFF. CDR3 nucleotide sequence: TGCGCCAGCAGTGAGCCCCAGGGGGCAACGGGGACCGGGGAGCTGTTTTTT.